These 10 T cell receptor beta chains were all obtained from the same sample, sequenced in a study of molecular identifiers for immune sequencing clone quantification. Using its own MiXCR run on the PCR reads, TCRdb lists one record per CDR3 protein. The sample yields 20,000 to 30,000 distinct CDR3 sequences, roughly 17% seen once. The sample consisted of naive CD8+ T cells from blood, with Jurkat cell RNA spiked in. As for subset: FACS-sorted CD8+CD4-CCR7+CD45RA+ naive T cells. The receptor source for this set is a human donor in good health. Some libraries in this study had Jurkat cell RNA spiked in.

Many counts were recorded for this clonotype. The V call is TRBV27, the J call TRBJ2-1; D remains ambiguous. Germline V gene sequence: CDR1 MNHEY, CDR2 SMNVEV (reference sequence). This CDR3 comprises 14 residues. V was pared by 6 bases and J by 0 bases, with 9 bases between. CDR3 DNA sequence: TGTGCCAGCAGGGGCTGGAGCTCCTACAATGAGCAGTTCTTC. Protein: CASRGWSSYNEQFF.

This clonotype was counted many times. The V and J genes are TRBV30 and TRBJ2-3; D not certain. The CDR3 length is 13 residues. Between the trimmed V and J ends, which lost 2 bases and 4 bases, there was a span of 10 bases. Germline lookup yields CDR1 GTSNPN and CDR2 SVGIG (reference sequence). CDR3 coding DNA: TGTGCCTGGAGTTTCTCACTCGCAGATACGCAGTATTTT. Translating it yields CAWSFSLADTQYF. The variable domain in full, with the rest retrieved from reference TRBV30 and TRBJ2-3, is SQTIHQWPATLVQPVGSPLSLECTVEGTSNPNLYWYRQAAGRGLQLLFYSVGIGQISSEVPQNLSASRPQDRQFILSSKKLLLSDSGFYLCAWSFSLADTQYFGPGTRLTVL.

Regarding this clonotype: A read error may account for a junction end that differs from germline. The CDR3: CAGSPRTENTGELFF. The CDR3 coding sequence is TGTGCCGGCAGCCCCAGGACAGAGAACACCGGGGAGCTGTTTTTT. The chain couples TRBV7-9 to TRBJ2-2; D might be TRBD1 (6 bases). The CDR3 length is 15 residues. Germline assignment: CDR1 SEHNR and CDR2 FQNEAQ (reference sequence).

This clonotype was counted ten times or more. The J gene is TRBJ2-2, the V gene TRBV4-2, with D possibly TRBD1 on 7 matching bases. V was clipped by 6 bases and J by 5 bases, with 22 bases between them. The CDR3 totals 17 residues. The germline V gene has CDR1 LGHNA and CDR2 YNFKEQ. DNA for the CDR3: TGTGCCAGCAGGATGGGGGCAGGGGGGCCAGGTACCGGGGAGCTGTTTTTT. Its translation: CASRMGAGGPGTGELFF.

This clonotype qualifies as medium-sized. The rearrangement uses TRBV4-1 and TRBJ2-3; 10 nucleotides align to TRBD1. The CDR3 covers 13 residues. With 4 bases clipped from V and 6 bases from J, the junction kept 1 base outside the gene matches. Per the germline V gene, CDR1 is MGHRA and CDR2 is YSYEKL. This CDR3 reads CASSRQGADTQYF. The CDR3 DNA reads TGCGCCAGCAGCCGACAGGGGGCCGATACGCAGTATTTT.

This clonotype was detected only a few times. With a much larger clone just one base away, this may be a read error. The chain uses TRBV15 and TRBJ2-3, with 10 bases fitting TRBD2. The germline V gene has CDR1 LNHNV and CDR2 YYDKDF (reference sequence). This CDR3 is built from 13 residues. CDR3 DNA sequence: TGTGCCACCGCACTAGCGGGAACAGTTACGCAGTATTTT. Translating gives CATALAGTVTQYF.

This clonotype was picked up many times. The gene calls are TRBV28 and TRBJ1-4; TRBD1 might be the D (6 bases). The germline V gene has CDR1 MDHEN and CDR2 SYDVKM. The CDR3 runs to 15 residues. Trimming cost V 8 bases and J 3 bases, with 16 bases left between them. DNA for the CDR3: TGTGCCAGCTGTGTCCAGGGGAACCCTAATGAAAAACTGTTTTTT. Amino acid sequence: CASCVQGNPNEKLFF.

The sample holds many counts of this clonotype. The chain combines TRBV14 with TRBJ2-5; TRBD1 or TRBD2 may be the D gene (6 bases each). CDR3 length equals 15 residues. Trimming removed 0 bases at V and 2 bases at J, with 10 bases between. Germline CDR1 reads SGHDN; CDR2 reads FVKESK. CDR3 in amino acids: CASSQDGGLQETQYF. The CDR3 DNA sequence: TGTGCCAGCAGCCAAGATGGGGGGCTTCAAGAGACCCAGTACTTC.

This clonotype was counted many times. The chain employs TRBV2 and TRBJ2-7; 8 bases line up with TRBD2. Germline CDR1 is SNHLY and CDR2 is FYNNEI. The V segment lost 3 bases and the J segment 2 bases; nucleotides outside the gene matches: 3. The CDR3 has 14 residues. Here the CDR3 DNA reads TGTGCCAGCAGTGACCCGGGGGGGCCCTACGAGCAGTACTTC. This codes for CASSDPGGPYEQYF. Combining the CDR3 with reference TRBV2 and TRBJ2-7 gives the whole variable domain EPEVTQTPSHQVTQMGQEVILRCVPISNHLYFYWYRQILGQKVEFLVSFYNNEISEKSEIFDDQFSVERPDGSNFTLKIRSTKLEDSAMYFCASSDPGGPYEQYFGPGTRLTVT.

A note on this clonotype: This could be a read error, since a much larger clone is one nucleotide away. The V gene is TRBV19, the J gene TRBJ2-1; no clear D gene. Per germline, CDR1 LNHDA and CDR2 SQIVND (reference sequence). The CDR3 length is 13 residues. Between the trimmed V and J ends, which lost 4 bases and 2 bases, there was a span of 6 bases. This CDR3 is CASSTSAYNEQFF. For the CDR3, the DNA is TGTGCCAGTAGTACTTCAGCCTACAATGAGCAGTTCTTC.